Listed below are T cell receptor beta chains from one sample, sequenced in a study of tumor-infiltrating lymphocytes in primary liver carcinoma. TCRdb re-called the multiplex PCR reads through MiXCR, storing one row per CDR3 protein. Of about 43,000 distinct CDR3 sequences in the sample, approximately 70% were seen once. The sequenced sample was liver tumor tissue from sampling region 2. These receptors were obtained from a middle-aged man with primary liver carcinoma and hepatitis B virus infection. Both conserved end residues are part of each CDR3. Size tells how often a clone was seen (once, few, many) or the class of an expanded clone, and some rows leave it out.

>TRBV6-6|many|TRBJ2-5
CASSYLGTQETQYF
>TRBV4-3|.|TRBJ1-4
CASSHVAGQGGEKLFF
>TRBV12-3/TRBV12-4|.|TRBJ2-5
CANSQRSQETQYF
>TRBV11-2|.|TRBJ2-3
CANSRETGRVGDTQCF
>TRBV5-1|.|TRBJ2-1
CASSLVRREGHEQFF
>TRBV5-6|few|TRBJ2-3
CVSSRLGTQYF
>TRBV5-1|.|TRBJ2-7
CVSSPGLAGGSSYAQYF
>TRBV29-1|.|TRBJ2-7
CNLAPAGLHEQYF
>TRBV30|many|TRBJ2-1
CAWTSGGKYEQFF
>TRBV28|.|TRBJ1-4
CASIYPTDPNEKLFF
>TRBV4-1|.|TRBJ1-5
CASSQDTGADQPQHF